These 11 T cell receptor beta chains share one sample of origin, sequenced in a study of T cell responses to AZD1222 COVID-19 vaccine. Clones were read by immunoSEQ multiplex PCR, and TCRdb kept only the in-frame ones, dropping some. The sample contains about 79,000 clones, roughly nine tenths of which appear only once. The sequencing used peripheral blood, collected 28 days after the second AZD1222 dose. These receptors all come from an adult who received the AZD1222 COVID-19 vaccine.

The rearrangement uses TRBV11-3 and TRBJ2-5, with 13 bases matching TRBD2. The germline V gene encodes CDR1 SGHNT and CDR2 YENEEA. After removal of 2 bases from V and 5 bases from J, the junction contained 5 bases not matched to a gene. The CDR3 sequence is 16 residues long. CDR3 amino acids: CASSLQLAGGGETQYF. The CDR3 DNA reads TGTGCCAGCAGCTTACAACTAGCGGGAGGGGGGGAGACCCAGTACTTC.

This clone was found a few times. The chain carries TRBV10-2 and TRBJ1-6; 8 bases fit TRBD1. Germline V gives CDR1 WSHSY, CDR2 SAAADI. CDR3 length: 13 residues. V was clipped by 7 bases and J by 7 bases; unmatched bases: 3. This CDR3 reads CASNTGGNSPLHF. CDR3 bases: TGCGCCAGCAACACAGGGGGGAATTCACCCCTCCACTTT.

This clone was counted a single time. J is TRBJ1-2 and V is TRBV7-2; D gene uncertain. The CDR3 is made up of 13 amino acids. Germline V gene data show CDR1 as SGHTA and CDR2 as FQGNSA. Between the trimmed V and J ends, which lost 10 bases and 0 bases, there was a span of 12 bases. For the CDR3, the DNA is TGTGCCACCGGGTCGGGCGCTAACTATGGCTACACCTTC. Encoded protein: CATGSGANYGYTF.

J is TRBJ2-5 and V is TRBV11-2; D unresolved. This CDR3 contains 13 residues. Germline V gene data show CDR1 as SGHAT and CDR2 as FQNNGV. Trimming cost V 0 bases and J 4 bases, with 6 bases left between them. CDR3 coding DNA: TGTGCCAGCAGCTTAGATCGGTCAGAGACCCAGTACTTC. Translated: CASSLDRSETQYF.

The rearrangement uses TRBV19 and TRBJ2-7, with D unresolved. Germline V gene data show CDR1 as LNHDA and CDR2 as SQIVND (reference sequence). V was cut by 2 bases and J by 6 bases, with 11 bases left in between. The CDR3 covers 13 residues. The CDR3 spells CASSITPRREQYF. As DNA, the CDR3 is TGTGCCAGTAGTATAACTCCCCGGCGCGAGCAGTACTTC.

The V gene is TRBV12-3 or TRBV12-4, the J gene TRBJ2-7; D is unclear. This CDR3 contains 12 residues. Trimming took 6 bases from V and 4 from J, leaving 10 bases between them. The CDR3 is CASSGFQYEQYF. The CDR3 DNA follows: TGTGCCAGCAGCGGATTTCAATACGAGCAGTACTTC.

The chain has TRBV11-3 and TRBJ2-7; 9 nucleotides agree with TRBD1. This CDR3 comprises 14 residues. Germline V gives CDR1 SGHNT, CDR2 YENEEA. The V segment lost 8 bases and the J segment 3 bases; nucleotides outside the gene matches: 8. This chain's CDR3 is CASGDWDRDYEQYF. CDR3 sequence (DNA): TGTGCCAGCGGGGACTGGGACAGGGACTACGAGCAGTACTTC.

CDR3 protein: CASSFRRGARTEAFF. The CDR3 DNA is TGTGCCAGCAGCTTCCGCAGGGGCGCAAGGACTGAAGCTTTCTTT. V gene TRBV5-6 combines with J gene TRBJ1-1; TRBD1 is a possible D gene (6 bases). The V gene lost 2 bases and the J gene lost 5 bases, with 16 bases spanning the gap. Germline CDR1 reads SGHDT; CDR2 reads YYEEEE. This CDR3 region has 15 residues. The entire variable domain, with the rest obtained from reference TRBV5-6 and TRBJ1-1, is as follows: DAGVTQSPTHLIKTRGQQVTLRCSPKSGHDTVSWYQQALGQGPQFIFQYYEEEERQRGNFPDRFSGHQFPNYSSELNVNALLLGDSALYLCASSFRRGARTEAFFGQGTRLTVV.

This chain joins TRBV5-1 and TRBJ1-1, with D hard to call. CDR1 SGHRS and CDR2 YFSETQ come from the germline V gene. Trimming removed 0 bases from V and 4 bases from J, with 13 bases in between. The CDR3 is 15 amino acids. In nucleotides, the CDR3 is TGCGCCAGCAGCTTGGCTGGCGGAGGACCCACTGAAGCTTTCTTT. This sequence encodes CASSLAGGGPTEAFF.

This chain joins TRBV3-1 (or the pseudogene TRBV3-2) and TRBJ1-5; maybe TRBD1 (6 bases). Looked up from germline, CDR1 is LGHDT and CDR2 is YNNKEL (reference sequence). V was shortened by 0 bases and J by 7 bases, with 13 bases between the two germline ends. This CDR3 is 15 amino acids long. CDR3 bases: TGTGCCAGCAGCCAAGAAGGGGGATACGGGCAGCCCCAGCATTTT. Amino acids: CASSQEGGYGQPQHF.

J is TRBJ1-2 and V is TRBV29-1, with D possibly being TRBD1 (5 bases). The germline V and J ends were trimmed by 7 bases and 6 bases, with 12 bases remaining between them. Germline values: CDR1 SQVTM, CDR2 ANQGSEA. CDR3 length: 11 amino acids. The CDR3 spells CSAVREHGYTF. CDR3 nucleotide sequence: TGCAGCGCTGTCAGGGAGCATGGCTACACCTTC. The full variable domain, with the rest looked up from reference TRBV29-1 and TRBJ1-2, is SAVISQKPSRDICQRGTSLTIQCQVDSQVTMMFWYRQQPGQSLTLIATANQGSEATYESGFVIDKFPISRPNLTFSTLTVSNMSPEDSSIYLCSAVREHGYTFGSGTRLTVV.